This T cell receptor beta chain was sequenced during a study of cytomegalovirus exposure and HLA in healthy donors. This clone has only a few counts. The PCR contained 60 Vbeta and 13 Jbeta primers. Some clones are missing from TCRdb's copy, which holds only in-frame ones; the method was immunoSEQ multiplex PCR. The sample lists about 98,000 clones; roughly 76% were seen once. The TCR sequence derives from a man in his forties or fifties in good health and CMV-seronegative. Source material: PBMCs.

CDR3 loop: CASSSTGTYEQFF. In DNA, the CDR3 is TGCGCCAGCAGCTCTACAGGGACGTATGAGCAGTTCTTC. The rearrangement uses TRBV5-1 and TRBJ2-1; D might be TRBD1 (6 bases). V shed 3 bases and J shed 8 bases, with 12 bases lying between them. CDR3 length: 13 residues. Looked up from germline, CDR1 is SGHRS and CDR2 is YFSETQ. The whole variable domain, filled in from reference TRBV5-1 and TRBJ2-1, reads KAGVTQTPRYLIKTRGQQVTLSCSPISGHRSVSWYQQTPGQGLQFLFEYFSETQRNKGNFPGRFSGRQFSNSRSEMNVSTLELGDSALYLCASSSTGTYEQFFGPGTRLTVL.